The entry below gives a single T cell receptor (beta chain) sequence along with its context. Antigen specificity is unknown. The data stem from a study of cytomegalovirus exposure and HLA in healthy donors. PCR used 60 Vbeta primers and 13 Jbeta primers. Measured with immunoSEQ multiplex PCR; TCRdb has only the in-frame clones, and not every one. The table records roughly 110,000 clones, around 75% of them present only once. CDR1 and CDR2 (germline): SGHRS, YFSETQ. Trimming cost V 0 bases and J 8 bases, with 13 bases left between them. This CDR3 spans 14 amino acids. Study-level results: Later, an analysis showed that TCR beta chains associated with HLA were more clonally expanded than others that were equally common.

Sampled while nominally healthy, donors likely had unrecorded immune exposures. The rearrangement uses TRBV5-1 and TRBJ2-3; D uncertain. This receptor was taken from a female donor in good health and CMV-seronegative. The specimen sequenced was PBMCs. CDR3 region: CASSLESLRTTQYF. The CDR3 DNA is TGCGCCAGCAGCTTGGAATCGTTGAGAACTACGCAGTATTTT.